This TCR beta chain was recovered during a study of glioma-infiltrating T cells after dendritic cell vaccination listed by TCRdb under 2016. In the study overall: The cohort comprised approximately 15 glioblastoma patients from Phase I and II dendritic cell vaccination trials, 9 newly diagnosed and 6 with recurrent disease. Between about 2003 and 2012, patients were given autologous tumor lysate-pulsed dendritic cell vaccination. To make the vaccine, monocyte-derived dendritic cells were cultured for 6 to 8 days with IL-4 and GM-CSF and then pulsed overnight with autologous tumor lysate. Each patient was given three intradermal dendritic cell vaccine injections, spaced two weeks apart, in the arm below the axilla. In glioblastoma patients vaccinated with dendritic cells, deep sequencing of TCR beta CDR3 regions served to measure the amount of tumor-infiltrating lymphocytes and to compare repertoires between tumor and blood. TCR sequencing metrics, including TIL content and tumor-blood repertoire overlap, were correlated with survival after dendritic cell vaccination.

The immunoSEQ assay amplified TCRB CDR3 regions from around 2.1 micrograms of genomic DNA, or from all available DNA when less than that amount was available. Multiplex PCR used 60 forward primers for TCR V beta segments and 13 reverse primers for J beta segments. Synthetic control templates were spiked into each sample at limiting dilution to estimate reads per starting template. The Illumina HiSeq System generated 87 bp sequencing reads. As for how the authors treated the data: To remove PCR and sequencing errors, closely related sequences were merged with a nearest neighbor algorithm. TCR overlap was measured as the percentage of unique tumor TCR beta sequences also present in the same patient's peripheral blood. TCRdb obtained this table from immuneACCESS and retained in-frame rearrangements with V and J assigned. These tables miss some clones; where compared with another copy, unresolved V genes account for less than half of the shortfall, and the remainder is unexplained. D and trimming come from the DNA, and the V and J calls and clone size come from that table. Here the sample has fewer than 85,000 clones; over 75% occur a single time. Approximately 2.1% of the sample belongs to the ten largest clones.

To note about this clone: The antigen it recognizes is unknown. One base away there is no much larger clone; base qualities are not given.

To be selected, patients needed enough residual fresh-frozen tumor tissue and more than two years of available survival data. An isocitrate dehydrogenase mutation was not carried by any of the glioblastoma patients, although molecular status was otherwise variable. PBMC were collected before vaccination, two weeks after the third vaccination, and at tumor progression if tumor progression occurred. The Qiagen DNeasy Blood extraction Kit was used for extraction of genomic DNA. Including cysteine and phenylalanine, the CDR3 has 14 amino acids. The CDR3 DNA has 42 bases and is translated from base 1. From a lookup of the germline V gene, CDR1 and CDR2 are SGHNT and YENEEA. Between the V and J ends, shortened by 4 bases and 6 bases respectively, the junction contains 13 bases. The study at large found these results: The three-group TCR overlap response model was characterized as speculative, and prospective validation of the model was stated to be required. The cohort was small and heterogeneous, only a few patients had full blood and tumor sets, and even fewer had initial-recurrent tumor pairs. After dendritic cell vaccination, a higher estimated pretreatment TIL content predicted longer time to progression and longer overall survival. TCR clonality showed no direct relationship with survival, which suggests that a diverse polyclonal response may matter.

Here the chain combines TRBV11-3 and TRBJ2-1, with the D gene too uncertain to name. The receptor was derived from a human donor with glioblastoma. The sample in question was blood, obtained before dendritic cell vaccination. CDR3 protein: CASSSLSGSNEQFF. The DNA sequence follows: TGTGCCAGCAGCTCCCTTAGTGGTAGCAATGAGCAGTTCTTC.